This T cell receptor beta chain was found in a study of T cells after yellow fever vaccination. The CDR3 runs 15 residues. In germline, CDR1 is SGHDN, CDR2 FVKESK. V lost 1 base, J lost 3 bases, and 13 bases lay in between. This clonotype has ten or more counts. TCRdb itself ran the 5' RACE reads through MiXCR, one entry per CDR3 protein. The data show 300,000 to 400,000 distinct CDR3 sequences, with 6.2% seen just once and approximately 16% held by the top ten. The material sequenced was PBMCs, taken 5 days after the yellow fever booster vaccination. This sequence originates from a man aged 25-45 years who received the YFV17D yellow fever vaccine. The rearrangement joins TRBV14 to TRBJ2-7; TRBD2 is a possible D gene (6 bases). CDR3 nucleotides: TGTGCCAGCAGCCAAGGTAGCGGCGGTCTCTACGAGCAGTACTTC. Translated: CASSQGSGGLYEQYF.